This TCR beta chain was observed in a study of blood T cells in healthy people across ages. As regards this clonotype: As yet, its antigen is unknown.

With a J-beta primer mix and a sample-barcoded 5' primer, a second PCR ran about 7 to 12 cycles. Every molecule of cDNA carried a tag from a template-switch adaptor with 12 random nucleotides. TCRdb re-called the 5' RACE reads through MiXCR, storing one row per CDR3 protein. The data show about a million distinct CDR3 sequences, just over 50% seen once. Study observations and caveats: From one million sequenced T cells, diversity estimates were lower bounds.

Total RNA amounts of at least 5 micrograms were extracted per sample. V shed 4 bases, J shed 9 bases, and the junction held 10 bases outside the gene matches. CDR1 is SGHRS, CDR2 YFSETQ, per germline. The CDR3 is 15 residues long. The source material was blood. The gene calls are TRBV5-1 and TRBJ2-1; 10 bases match TRBD2. This TCR was sampled from a woman aged 60-70 years in good health. The CDR3 here is CASSPLAGDVSEQFF. In DNA form, the CDR3 reads TGCGCCAGCAGCCCCCTAGCGGGAGACGTTAGTGAGCAGTTCTTC.